Given below is one TCR beta chain in context. These data belong to a study of regulatory T cells in long-lasting Graves disease. Researchers made TCR beta libraries by using iRepertoire HTBI primers and running Arm-PCR on CDR3 regions. Each CDR3 protein gets one entry after TCRdb re-called the multiplex PCR reads with MiXCR. The table has over 450,000 distinct CDR3 sequences, 20% to 25% seen once. V shed 6 bases and J shed 4 bases, with 9 bases lying between them. The CDR3 has 12 residues. Germline values: CDR1 ENHRY, CDR2 SYGVKD. Documented time point: persistent/refractory GD, antithyroid drugs over 5 years with positive TRAb. Extracted PBMC RNA gave rise to the TCR library.

This clonotype originated in a female donor with Graves disease. The chain couples TRBV10-3 to TRBJ2-5; D is ambiguous. The starting material was peripheral blood mononuclear cells (PBMCs), obtained when the disease was refractory, from a patient treated with antithyroid drugs. This chain's CDR3 is CAISDLGETQYF. CDR3 sequence (DNA): TGTGCCATCAGCGACTTGGGAGAGACCCAGTACTTC.